One and the same sample provided the 8 T cell receptor beta chains below, sequenced in a study of CD8+ T cells in alopecia areata. Sequencing used cDNA as its template, made by extracting RNA and reverse transcribing it. Data came from immunoSEQ multiplex PCR; TCRdb stores just in-frame clones and leaves some out. The repertoire has 150,000 to 200,000 clones, roughly 60% of them found once; the top ten carry 0.95% to 1.1%. Treatment of the sample: oral pan-JAK inhibitor, 5-10 mg twice daily. Here the sequenced sample was CD4+ T cells sorted from blood, taken at week 24, from a patient treated with tofacitinib. The receptor set was obtained from a human donor with alopecia areata.

V and J are TRBV30 and TRBJ1-2; the D is unclear. This CDR3 has 12 residues. The germline CDR1 and CDR2 sequences are GTSNPN and SVGIG (reference sequence). Trimming took 3 bases from V and 6 from J, leaving 11 bases between them. The CDR3 DNA reads TGTGCCTGGAGCCCCGGGAGGCATGGCTACACCTTC. Protein sequence: CAWSPGRHGYTF.

The V and J genes are TRBV25-1 and TRBJ1-5; 8 bases are shared with TRBD1. V was pared by 8 bases and J by 12 bases, with 9 bases of the junction left unmatched. Germline lookup yields CDR1 MGHDK and CDR2 SYGVNS. The CDR3 covers 12 residues. The CDR3, as DNA: TGTGCCAGCCTAAACCGGGACAGGCTCCAGCATTTT. Protein product: CASLNRDRLQHF.

The chain employs TRBV29-1 and TRBJ1-1, with D tentatively TRBD1 (5 bases). CDR1 is SQVTM and CDR2 is ANQGSEA in the germline V gene. With 7 bases removed from V and 4 bases from J, the gap between germline ends came to 16 bases. The CDR3 consists of 13 residues. Written as DNA, the CDR3 is TGCAGCGCCCCCCCGCAGGGCTCCACTGAAGCTTTCTTT. Translated, it gives CSAPPQGSTEAFF.

J is TRBJ1-5 and V is TRBV30; 7 bases map to TRBD1. In germline, CDR1 is GTSNPN, CDR2 SVGIG (reference sequence). The J segment lost 3 bases and the V segment lost 3 bases, leaving 5 bases of the junction unmatched. The CDR3 sequence is 14 residues long. The CDR3 nucleotides read TGTGCCTGGAGCCCGGGACAGAACAATCAGCCCCAGCATTTT. Translation: CAWSPGQNNQPQHF.

The chain carries TRBV9 and TRBJ2-5, with 9 bases identical to TRBD1. There are 17 residues in the CDR3. V dropped 0 bases and J dropped 4; count of bases not matched to a gene: 10. Germline V lookup: CDR1 SGDLS, CDR2 YYNGEE. The CDR3 DNA follows: TGTGCCAGCAGCGTAGGGAGGAGGGACAGGGTCGGAGAGACCCAGTACTTC. This gives the protein CASSVGRRDRVGETQYF.

V gene TRBV23-1 combines with J gene TRBJ2-1; D is undetermined. TRBV23-1 is assigned to the ORF class and has an uncertain function. The CDR3 extends over 14 amino acids. Trimming pared 4 bases from V and 13 bases from J, leaving 20 bases between. The CDR3 DNA reads TGCGCCAGCAGTCCATCCCTGGGAACCTGGTCACAGTTCTTC. Amino acid sequence: CASSPSLGTWSQFF.

The table lists this clone with a few counts. The chain recombines TRBV29-1 with TRBJ2-1; TRBD1 might be the D (5 bases). Germline CDR1 SQVTM, CDR2 ANQGSEA. The V and J ends lost 7 bases and 4 bases respectively, with 14 bases between them. There are 13 residues in the CDR3. CDR3 coding DNA: TGCAGCGGGGTGGCAGGGTTGTACAATGAGCAGTTCTTC. It is translated as CSGVAGLYNEQFF.

The V and J genes are TRBV30 and TRBJ1-6; 7 bases map to TRBD1. CDR3 size: 12 residues. In germline, CDR1 is GTSNPN, CDR2 SVGIG (reference sequence). V was pared by 5 bases and J by 10 bases, with 5 bases of the junction left unmatched. CDR3 residues: CAWDRDESPLHF. CDR3 DNA: TGTGCCTGGGACAGGGATGAGTCACCCCTCCACTTT. Together with reference TRBV30 and TRBJ1-6, the CDR3 gives the full variable domain: SQTIHQWPATLVQPVGSPLSLECTVEGTSNPNLYWYRQAAGRGLQLLFYSVGIGQISSEVPQNLSASRPQDRQFILSSKKLLLSDSGFYLCAWDRDESPLHFGNGTRLTVT.